These 20 T cell receptor beta chains came from one sample sequenced in a study of blood T cell repertoires in COVID-19. Clones were sequenced by immunoSEQ multiplex PCR, and TCRdb holds only the in-frame ones, with some missing. This table holds about 240,000 clones, roughly 76% found once. Sequencing was carried out using peripheral blood. All receptors come from a woman of 80 years or more with COVID-19, enrolled during active disease.

The V call is TRBV20-1, the J call TRBJ1-6, with a tentative D call TRBD1 (5 bases). The CDR3 consists of 11 residues. Trimming removed 3 bases from V and 9 bases from J, with 6 bases in between. Per germline, CDR1 DFQATT and CDR2 SNEGSKA (reference sequence). The CDR3 protein is CSASGGSPLHF. DNA of the CDR3: TGCAGTGCTAGCGGGGGTTCACCCCTCCACTTT.

The chain joins TRBV2 to TRBJ1-5; D gene uncertain. Trimming cost V 8 bases and J 0 bases, with 8 bases left between them. The CDR3 has 13 amino acids. CDR1 is SNHLY, CDR2 FYNNEI, per germline. The CDR3 protein is CASGGISNQPQHF. The CDR3 nucleotides are TGTGCCAGCGGAGGCATTAGCAATCAGCCCCAGCATTTT. Combining the CDR3 with reference TRBV2 and TRBJ1-5 gives the whole variable domain EPEVTQTPSHQVTQMGQEVILRCVPISNHLYFYWYRQILGQKVEFLVSFYNNEISEKSEIFDDQFSVERPDGSNFTLKIRSTKLEDSAMYFCASGGISNQPQHFGDGTRLSIL.

This chain connects TRBV9 to TRBJ2-2; 8 bases line up with TRBD2. Germline V gene lookup returns CDR1 SGDLS and CDR2 YYNGEE. Losses at the gene ends were 6 bases for V and 3 bases for J; bases not matched to a gene: 19. This CDR3 region has 19 residues. For the CDR3, the DNA is TGTGCCAGCACCCCCCAGATGGTAGCGGGATTCACTGACACCGGGGAGCTGTTTTTT. It codes for CASTPQMVAGFTDTGELFF.

The CDR3 loop is CASSITESSSYTF. The CDR3, as DNA: TGTGCCAGCAGTATAACAGAATCGTCGAGCTACACCTTC. This chain links TRBV25-1 with TRBJ1-2; D gene ambiguous. The length of the CDR3 is 13 residues. The germline gives CDR1 MGHDK, CDR2 SYGVNS. V lost 5 bases and J 9 bases, leaving 16 bases between the germline ends.

As DNA, the CDR3 is TGTGCCAGCTCACCCCCCGGGACAGCGAACACCGGGGAGCTGTTTTTT. The encoded protein is CASSPPGTANTGELFF. V and J are TRBV18 and TRBJ2-2, with TRBD1 identical over 7 bases. The CDR3 sequence is 16 residues long. V trimming: 3 bases; J trimming: 0 bases; junction bases outside the gene matches: 4. Germline V gene sequence: CDR1 KGHSH, CDR2 LQKENI.

This clone came up a few times. The chain is built from TRBV7-2 and TRBJ2-2; 12 positions agree with TRBD2. This CDR3 spans 19 amino acids. CDR1 SGHTA and CDR2 FQGNSA come from the germline V gene. V dropped 3 bases and J dropped 2; count of bases not matched to a gene: 10. The CDR3 DNA reads as TGTGCCAGCAGCTTCCGACTAGCGGGAGCTACCGGAAACACCGGGGAGCTGTTTTTT. As protein: CASSFRLAGATGNTGELFF.

The chain has TRBV5-1 and TRBJ2-7; no reliable D call. The CDR3 extends over 13 amino acids. Germline CDR1 SGHRS, CDR2 YFSETQ. V dropped 2 bases and J dropped 0 bases, with 6 bases sitting between them. CDR3: CASSFPGSYEQYF. The DNA of the CDR3 is TGCGCCAGCAGCTTTCCCGGCTCCTACGAGCAGTACTTC.

The chain carries TRBV5-1 and TRBJ2-3; D not certain. Trimming removed 1 base from V and 0 bases from J, with 12 bases in between. Germline values: CDR1 SGHRS, CDR2 YFSETQ. The CDR3 runs 16 residues. The DNA for the CDR3 is TGCGCCAGCAGCTTGAGCCTCCGTCCTAGCACAGATACGCAGTATTTT. Translation gives CASSLSLRPSTDTQYF. The variable domain in full, completed from reference TRBV5-1 and TRBJ2-3, reads KAGVTQTPRYLIKTRGQQVTLSCSPISGHRSVSWYQQTPGQGLQFLFEYFSETQRNKGNFPGRFSGRQFSNSRSEMNVSTLELGDSALYLCASSLSLRPSTDTQYFGPGTRLTVL.

As concerns this clone: Different DNA sequences within this sample yield the same CDR3. This chain uses TRBV7-2 with TRBJ1-4; the match to TRBD1 covers 9 bases. After removal of 3 bases from V and 9 bases from J, the junction contained 8 bases not matched to a gene. The CDR3 covers 15 residues. Germline V gene sequence: CDR1 SGHTA, CDR2 FQGNSA. The CDR3 region is CASSLTGTGSKKLFF. CDR3 nucleotides: TGTGCCAGCAGCTTGACCGGGACAGGGAGTAAAAAACTGTTTTTT.

This chain links TRBV19 with TRBJ1-2; 12 bases line up with TRBD1. This CDR3 region has 16 residues. V trimming: 3 bases; J trimming: 4 bases; junction bases outside the gene matches: 6. Germline V gives CDR1 LNHDA, CDR2 SQIVND (reference sequence). CDR3 DNA sequence: TGTGCCAGTAGTATTCCCGGGACAGGGGGCATCTATGGCTACACCTTC. It encodes CASSIPGTGGIYGYTF.

J is TRBJ2-2 and V is TRBV6-6; D unresolved. V lost 4 bases and J 3 bases, leaving 9 bases between the germline ends. This CDR3 has 14 residues. Germline CDR1 and CDR2: MNHNY and SVGAGI (reference sequence). The CDR3 reads CASSSLADTGELFF. In DNA, the CDR3 is TGTGCCAGCAGTTCCTTGGCGGACACCGGGGAGCTGTTTTTT.

This chain connects TRBV7-3 to TRBJ2-1; TRBD2 aligns across 9 bases. The CDR3 spans 16 residues. The germline CDR1 and CDR2 sequences are SGHTA and FQGTGA. V was pared by 5 bases and J by 3 bases, with 8 bases of the junction left unmatched. The CDR3 nucleotides are TGTGCCAGCAGCGCGTCTAGCGGGGTGGGCTACAATGAGCAGTTCTTC. Its protein is CASSASSGVGYNEQFF. The full variable domain, with the rest looked up from reference TRBV7-3 and TRBJ2-1, is GAGVSQTPSNKVTEKGKYVELRCDPISGHTALYWYRQSLGQGPEFLIYFQGTGAADDSGLPNDRFFAVRPEGSVSTLKIQRTERGDSAVYLCASSASSGVGYNEQFFGPGTRLTVL.

The rearrangement joins TRBV7-6 to TRBJ1-3, with 8 bases matching TRBD1. This CDR3 is built from 17 residues. With V trimmed by 6 bases and J by 3 bases, 13 bases remained unmatched. The germline V gene encodes CDR1 SGHVS and CDR2 FNYEAQ. The CDR3 spells CASRRSPGTGLGNTIYF. CDR3 bases: TGTGCCAGCAGACGAAGCCCCGGGACAGGCCTTGGAAACACCATATATTTT.

The chain has TRBV28 and TRBJ1-4; tentative D call: TRBD1 (5 bases). Deletions cut 3 bases from V and 10 bases from J, with 18 bases between. The germline V gene encodes CDR1 MDHEN and CDR2 SYDVKM. The length of the CDR3 is 15 residues. The CDR3 sequence: CASSLNFGGAGKLFF. CDR3 bases: TGTGCCAGCAGTTTGAACTTTGGAGGGGCCGGAAAACTGTTTTTT.

CDR3: CASSKQGLNTEAFF. In DNA form, the CDR3 reads TGTGCCAGCAGCAAACAGGGGCTGAACACTGAAGCTTTCTTT. The chain joins TRBV5-4 to TRBJ1-1; 7 bases are a match to TRBD1. Germline V CDR1 and CDR2: SGHNT, YYREEE (reference sequence). This CDR3 spans 14 amino acids. V trimming: 4 bases; J trimming: 0 bases; junction bases outside the gene matches: 3.

The J gene is TRBJ2-1, the V gene TRBV11-1; perhaps TRBD2 as D (5 bases). The CDR3 consists of 12 residues. Germline V gene sequence: CDR1 SGHAT, CDR2 FQDESV (reference sequence). Trimming shortened V by 3 bases and J by 6 bases, and 6 bases separated the two germline ends. This chain's CDR3 is CASSFAGNEQFF. The CDR3 coding sequence is TGTGCCAGCAGCTTCGCGGGCAATGAGCAGTTCTTC.

This clone is a singleton in its sample. This chain connects TRBV13 to TRBJ1-2, with 7 bases aligning to TRBD1. This CDR3 contains 13 residues. Trimming at V came to 5 bases and at J to 6 bases, leaving 6 bases not matched to a gene. Germline V gives CDR1 PRHDT, CDR2 FYEKMQ (reference sequence). CDR3 sequence reads: CASSARTGHGYTF. The CDR3 DNA sequence: TGTGCCAGCAGCGCCAGGACAGGCCATGGCTACACCTTC.

The chain has TRBV5-3 and TRBJ2-7, with D perhaps TRBD2 (6 bases). TRBV5-3 is an ORF, and what it does is uncertain. V lost 4 bases and J lost 0, with 11 bases in between. This CDR3 region has 14 residues. CDR3 residues: CARSRDLLSYEQYF. In nucleotides, the CDR3 is TGTGCCAGAAGCCGGGACTTACTCTCCTACGAGCAGTACTTC.

A remark on this clone: At the DNA level, this CDR3 is encoded by other sequences in the same sample as well. This rearrangement joins TRBV5-1 to TRBJ2-7; D may be TRBD1 (6 bases). Trimming cost V 0 bases and J 0 bases, with 7 bases left between them. CDR1 SGHRS and CDR2 YFSETQ come from the germline V gene. The CDR3 has 14 amino acids. Here the CDR3 DNA reads TGCGCCAGCAGCTTGGCAGGGGACTCCTACGAGCAGTACTTC. This gives the protein CASSLAGDSYEQYF. The entire variable domain, with the rest obtained from reference TRBV5-1 and TRBJ2-7, is as follows: KAGVTQTPRYLIKTRGQQVTLSCSPISGHRSVSWYQQTPGQGLQFLFEYFSETQRNKGNFPGRFSGRQFSNSRSEMNVSTLELGDSALYLCASSLAGDSYEQYFGPGTRLTVT.

This rearrangement joins TRBV7-2 to TRBJ2-1; 8 bases agree with TRBD1. Losses at the gene ends were 3 bases for V and 6 bases for J; bases not matched to a gene: 10. This CDR3 is built from 16 residues. Per germline, CDR1 SGHTA and CDR2 FQGNSA. CDR3 sequence: CASSLYAGQGRNEQFF. The CDR3 DNA reads as TGTGCCAGCAGCTTGTACGCTGGACAGGGACGCAATGAGCAGTTCTTC.